The 30 T cell receptor beta chains in this list originate from one sample, sequenced in a study of human T cells and chemical hapten exposure. Time point given: patch test 2, 6 weeks after DPC sensitization. As to treatment: therapeutic diphenylcyclopropenone sensitization with weekly scalp DPC. Each CDR3 protein is one row after TCRdb ran MiXCR on the RACE reads. Among over 100,000 distinct CDR3 sequences, more than 7% were seen once, and the ten largest hold approximately 2.8%. The specimen was whole blood, collected in connection with sensitization to the hapten diphenylcyclopropenone (DPC). Receptor source: a woman aged 40 to 55 with alopecia areata. Some clones in this sample may be carry-over from other donors' samples.

The chain is built from TRBV7-6 and TRBJ1-3, with D unclear. Germline V gene lookup returns CDR1 SGHVS and CDR2 FNYEAQ. V lost 1 base to trimming and J lost 0 bases, with 10 bases between them. The CDR3 consists of 16 residues. The CDR3 loop reads CASSLGGLGSGNTIYF. CDR3 bases: TGTGCCAGCAGCTTAGGCGGGTTAGGCTCTGGAAACACCATATATTTT.

The chain links TRBV7-8 to TRBJ2-5, with D possibly being TRBD1 (6 bases). Germline CDR1 reads SGHVS; CDR2 reads FQNEAQ. With 4 bases removed from V and 5 bases from J, the gap between germline ends came to 14 bases. CDR3 length: 14 amino acids. In nucleotides, the CDR3 is TGTGCCAGCAGCTCCTCAGGGGCAGTGGAGACCCAGTACTTC. Translation: CASSSSGAVETQYF. The full variable domain, rest sourced from reference TRBV7-8 and TRBJ2-5, is GAGVSQSPRYKVAKRGQDVALRCDPISGHVSLFWYQQALGQGPEFLTYFQNEAQLDKSGLPSDRFFAERPEGSVSTLKIQRTQQEDSAVYLCASSSSGAVETQYFGPGTRLLVL.

This sequence joins TRBV6-1 and TRBJ2-7, with D perhaps TRBD1 (5 bases). Germline lookup yields CDR1 MNHNS and CDR2 SASEGT. Trimming removed 7 bases from V and 4 bases from J, with 20 bases in between. The CDR3 contains 15 residues. The CDR3 reads CASNRGLGPRYEQYF. The CDR3 region has the DNA TGTGCCAGCAACCGAGGATTGGGGCCGAGGTACGAGCAGTACTTC.

At least ten counts were recorded for this clonotype. The rearrangement uses TRBV7-2 and TRBJ1-4, with TRBD1 as a possible D gene (6 bases). The CDR3 is 15 residues long. Germline CDR1 reads SGHTA; CDR2 reads FQGNSA. V lost 5 bases and J lost 8, with 18 bases in between. The chain's CDR3 is CASSPNGGTIEKLFF. CDR3 nucleotides: TGTGCCAGCAGCCCAAACGGGGGCACGATCGAAAAACTGTTTTTT.

This clonotype occurred many times. This chain uses TRBV5-4 with TRBJ2-3, with 7 bases aligning to TRBD2. Germline V gene data show CDR1 as SGHNT and CDR2 as YYREEE (reference sequence). The CDR3 contains 15 residues. V lost 2 bases, J lost 4 bases, and 7 bases stayed unmatched. CDR3 sequence: CASSFGAGDSDTQYF. The CDR3 DNA is TGTGCCAGCAGCTTCGGGGCGGGGGACTCAGATACGCAGTATTTT.

This clonotype was seen more than once but under ten times. The chain recombines TRBV15 with TRBJ1-2; 8 bases are a match to TRBD1. Per germline, CDR1 LNHNV and CDR2 YYDKDF (reference sequence). The trim removed 3 bases at V and 8 bases at J, leaving 5 bases unmatched. This CDR3 region has 13 residues. The CDR3 DNA reads TGTGCCACCAGCAGTCGGACAGGGCTAGGCTACACCTTC. Translating it yields CATSSRTGLGYTF.

The CDR3 nucleotides read TGTGCCAGCAGCCCTAGCGGGGGGGAGACGGAGACCCAGTACTTC. This codes for CASSPSGGETETQYF. This chain joins TRBV12-3 or TRBV12-4 and TRBJ2-5; 12 nucleotides line up with TRBD2. The J segment lost 5 bases and the V segment lost 6 bases, leaving 7 bases of the junction unmatched. The CDR3 runs to 15 residues.

This clonotype was counted ten times or more. The genes are TRBV6-6 and TRBJ2-4; D gene ambiguous. Germline-derived CDR1 and CDR2 are MNHNY and SVGAGI (reference sequence). The CDR3 consists of 12 residues. With 10 bases removed from V and 1 base from J, the gap between germline ends came to 8 bases. DNA for the CDR3: TGTGCCATCTCGGACGCCAAAAACATTCAGTACTTC. It is translated as CAISDAKNIQYF.

This clonotype has a count of ten or more. The chain combines TRBV28 with TRBJ1-5; D is undetermined. The CDR3 sequence is 12 residues long. The V gene lost 2 bases and the J gene lost 6 bases, with 5 bases spanning the gap. CDR1 is MDHEN and CDR2 is SYDVKM in the germline V gene. CDR3 protein: CASSLLSQPQHF. The CDR3 DNA sequence: TGTGCCAGCAGTTTACTTTCTCAGCCCCAGCATTTT.

The J gene is TRBJ1-1, the V gene TRBV18; D call uncertain. Trimming left V 2 bases short and J 3 bases short, with 10 bases between. CDR1 is KGHSH, CDR2 LQKENI, per germline. This CDR3 region has 14 residues. CDR3 residues: CASSPVSEHTEAFF. DNA for the CDR3: TGTGCCAGCTCACCAGTCAGCGAGCACACTGAAGCTTTCTTT.

This clonotype was counted at least ten times. J is TRBJ1-2 and V is TRBV6-5; D might be TRBD1 (5 bases). The germline gives CDR1 MNHEY, CDR2 SVGAGI. The germline V and J ends were trimmed by 6 bases and 5 bases, with 22 bases remaining between them. The CDR3 length is 16 residues. CDR3 in amino acids: CASSLRTGVGQYGYTF. The CDR3 bases are TGTGCCAGCAGCCTAAGAACAGGAGTGGGGCAGTATGGCTACACCTTC.

This clonotype has at least ten counts. This chain connects TRBV20-1 to TRBJ2-3; D possibly corresponds to TRBD1 (7 bases). Germline CDR1 DFQATT, CDR2 SNEGSKA (reference sequence). The CDR3 totals 15 residues. V shed 6 bases and J shed 2 bases, with 18 bases lying between them. CDR3 protein: CSAPGGGYSTDTQYF. For the CDR3, the DNA is TGCAGTGCCCCCGGAGGGGGCTATTCCACAGATACGCAGTATTTT.

The gene calls are TRBV5-1 and TRBJ1-1, with TRBD1 as a possible D gene (5 bases). Trimming removed 0 bases at V and 1 base at J, with 7 bases between. The CDR3 is 14 amino acids. CDR1 is SGHRS and CDR2 is YFSETQ in the germline V gene. The CDR3 sequence: CASSLVGENTEAFF. The DNA of the CDR3 is TGCGCCAGCAGCTTGGTAGGGGAGAACACTGAAGCTTTCTTT. Complete variable domain (other parts from reference TRBV5-1 and TRBJ1-1): KAGVTQTPRYLIKTRGQQVTLSCSPISGHRSVSWYQQTPGQGLQFLFEYFSETQRNKGNFPGRFSGRQFSNSRSEMNVSTLELGDSALYLCASSLVGENTEAFFGQGTRLTVV.

This clonotype came up a few times. The chain recombines TRBV3-1 with TRBJ2-5; D gene unclear. The V gene's germline CDR1 is LGHDT and CDR2 YNNKEL (reference sequence). The CDR3 consists of 14 residues. Trimming shortened V by 5 bases and J by 0 bases, and 10 bases separated the two germline ends. CDR3 in DNA: TGTGCCAGCAGCTCGTCTCTGTACCAAGAGACCCAGTACTTC. It encodes CASSSSLYQETQYF.

The V gene is TRBV6-2 or TRBV6-3, the J gene TRBJ1-2, with TRBD1 as a possible D gene (5 bases). Germline V lookup: CDR1 MNHEY, CDR2 SVGEGT. The length of the CDR3 is 13 residues. Trimming left V 5 bases short and J 2 bases short, with 9 bases between. The CDR3 bases are TGTGCCAGCAGTATCAGGGAGAACTATGGCTACACCTTC. Translation gives CASSIRENYGYTF.

This clonotype was counted ten times or more. The J gene is TRBJ1-2, the V gene TRBV12-3 or TRBV12-4, with 9 bases fitting TRBD1. CDR3 length: 16 residues. With V trimmed by 7 bases and J by 6 bases, 15 bases remained unmatched. The CDR3 is CASTLTPGQGKDGYTF. The CDR3 region has the DNA TGTGCCAGCACCCTAACCCCGGGACAGGGTAAAGATGGCTACACCTTC.

V and J are TRBV6-2 or TRBV6-3 and TRBJ2-1; D perhaps matches TRBD1 (6 bases). Trimming removed 0 bases from V and 9 bases from J, with 6 bases in between. There are 12 residues in the CDR3. CDR1 and CDR2 (germline): MNHEY, SVGEGT. Here the CDR3 reads CASSYSTGEQFF. CDR3 DNA sequence: TGTGCCAGCAGTTACTCGACAGGTGAGCAGTTCTTC.

This clonotype has at least ten counts. The chain couples TRBV30 to TRBJ1-5, with D hard to call. The CDR3 is made up of 13 amino acids. Germline V gene lookup returns CDR1 GTSNPN and CDR2 SVGIG (reference sequence). The V gene lost 0 bases and the J gene lost 5 bases, with 8 bases spanning the gap. The CDR3 sequence is CAWSVGTDQPQHF. The CDR3 DNA sequence: TGTGCCTGGAGTGTAGGCACCGATCAGCCCCAGCATTTT.

The rearrangement uses TRBV5-1 and TRBJ2-3; D tentatively reads TRBD1 or TRBD2 (5 bases each). This CDR3 comprises 15 residues. The germline CDR1 and CDR2 sequences are SGHRS and YFSETQ. Trimming left V 4 bases short and J 6 bases short, with 18 bases between. The CDR3 here is CASSGPGTNRDTQYF. The CDR3 DNA sequence: TGCGCCAGCAGCGGGCCCGGGACCAACCGCGATACGCAGTATTTT.

This clonotype appeared many times. J is TRBJ2-2 and V is TRBV12-3 or TRBV12-4, with 8 bases matching TRBD1. Trimming cost V 5 bases and J 6 bases; bases outside gene matches: 2. The CDR3 totals 13 residues. CDR3 sequence: CASSPQGAGELFF. The CDR3 coding sequence is TGTGCCAGCAGTCCACAGGGGGCCGGGGAGCTGTTTTTT.

The chain couples TRBV5-5 to TRBJ2-7; D not resolved. CDR3 length: 15 amino acids. Germline CDR1 and CDR2: SGHKS and YYEKEE (reference sequence). Trimming left V 4 bases short and J 5 bases short, with 19 bases between. CDR3 region: CASSLNSGSNHEQYF. For the CDR3, the DNA is TGTGCCAGCAGCCTAAACAGTGGTAGTAACCACGAGCAGTACTTC.

This clonotype was seen at least ten times. The rearrangement joins TRBV9 to TRBJ2-7; D is uncertain. This CDR3 comprises 15 residues. Trimming shortened V by 0 bases and J by 1 base, and 11 bases separated the two germline ends. Germline CDR1 SGDLS, CDR2 YYNGEE. In DNA, the CDR3 is TGTGCCAGCAGCGTAGACCTCGACCTATCCTACGAGCAGTACTTC. This sequence encodes CASSVDLDLSYEQYF.

The CDR3 here is CASGSGLHGYTF. The CDR3 coding sequence is TGTGCCAGCGGATCGGGACTACATGGCTACACCTTC. The chain joins TRBV28 to TRBJ1-2, with D tentatively TRBD1 (5 bases). Deletions cut 8 bases from V and 6 bases from J, with 13 bases between. This CDR3 is 12 amino acids long. Looked up from germline, CDR1 is MDHEN and CDR2 is SYDVKM.

The chain couples TRBV6-2 or TRBV6-3 to TRBJ2-5; TRBD2 is a possible D gene (7 bases). Between the trimmed V and J ends, which lost 6 bases and 3 bases, there was a span of 29 bases. This CDR3 spans 19 amino acids. Looked up from germline, CDR1 is MNHEY and CDR2 is SVGEGT. The CDR3 sequence: CASSFLPEVAGAPEETQYF. DNA for the CDR3: TGTGCCAGCAGCTTCTTACCCGAGGTCGCGGGGGCACCTGAAGAGACCCAGTACTTC.

CDR3 nucleotides: TGTGCCACCAGCAGTCCCCCGGACGGAATCTATGGCTACACCTTC. It yields the protein CATSSPPDGIYGYTF. V usage is TRBV15 and J usage is TRBJ1-2; D uncertain. The CDR3 extends over 15 amino acids. CDR1 is LNHNV and CDR2 is YYDKDF in the germline V gene (reference sequence). The V end lost 3 bases, the J end lost 4 bases, and 15 bases lay between the germline ends. The variable domain in full, with the rest retrieved from reference TRBV15 and TRBJ1-2, is DAMVIQNPRYQVTQFGKPVTLSCSQTLNHNVMYWYQQKSSQAPKLLFHYYDKDFNNEADTPDNFQSRRPNTSFCFLDIRSPGLGDTAMYLCATSSPPDGIYGYTFGSGTRLTVV.

CDR3 bases: TGCAGCGTTGAGCAGGGATTCTATGGCTACACCTTC. It encodes CSVEQGFYGYTF. The J gene is TRBJ1-2, the V gene TRBV29-1, with D perhaps matching TRBD1 (5 bases). Germline V gives CDR1 SQVTM, CDR2 ANQGSEA. The length of the CDR3 is 12 residues. With 3 bases removed from V and 4 bases from J, the gap between germline ends came to 9 bases.

This clonotype was counted at least ten times. The chain links TRBV12-3 or TRBV12-4 to TRBJ2-3; D not resolved. V lost 6 bases to trimming and J lost 0 bases, with 7 bases between them. The CDR3 spans 13 residues. CDR3 residues: CASRAGSTDTQYF. CDR3 sequence (DNA): TGTGCCAGCAGGGCTGGGAGCACAGATACGCAGTATTTT.

This sequence joins TRBV6-5 and TRBJ1-1; D possibly corresponds to TRBD1 (6 bases). CDR1 is MNHEY, CDR2 SVGAGI, per germline. Trimming stripped 6 bases from V and 1 base from J, with 9 bases between. The CDR3 sequence is 13 residues long. The CDR3 protein is CASSRGQNTEAFF. The CDR3 region has the DNA TGTGCCAGCAGCAGGGGACAGAACACTGAAGCTTTCTTT.

This clonotype has ten or more counts. The gene calls are TRBV19 and TRBJ1-5, with D perhaps matching TRBD1 (5 bases). The CDR3 consists of 15 residues. Trimming left V 8 bases short and J 2 bases short, with 16 bases between. CDR1 LNHDA and CDR2 SQIVND come from the germline V gene (reference sequence). The CDR3 DNA reads TGTGCCAGTCGTGACCCAGGGTTGGGCAATCAGCCCCAGCATTTT. It specifies CASRDPGLGNQPQHF. Filled out from reference TRBV19 and TRBJ1-5, the complete variable domain reads DGGITQSPKYLFRKEGQNVTLSCEQNLNHDAMYWYRQDPGQGLRLIYYSQIVNDFQKGDIAEGYSVSREKKESFPLTVTSAQKNPTAFYLCASRDPGLGNQPQHFGDGTRLSIL.

This clonotype was picked up a small number of times. J is TRBJ1-4 and V is TRBV25-1; D might be TRBD1 (5 bases). CDR1 is MGHDK and CDR2 is SYGVNS in the germline V gene. Trimming removed 0 bases from V and 8 bases from J, with 13 bases in between. The CDR3 spans 15 residues. The CDR3 nucleotides read TGTGCCAGCAGTGAATATCGGGCAAGGGGAGAAAAACTGTTTTTT. It is translated as CASSEYRARGEKLFF.